This T cell receptor (beta chain) emerged from a study of T cell repertoires in cytomegalovirus infection. As for the study in general: CMV epitopes that were recently identified and HLA-C-restricted were used alongside well-studied HLA-B-restricted ones. An indication of both CMV infection and matching HLA type came from public TCR beta signatures. Study-level points and caveats: HLA-C-restricted CMV-specific TCR beta clonotypes prevailed in the ex vivo response. Cumulative frequency (of public TCR beta family members) identified carriers of CMV plus the relevant HLA.

TCRdb called the reads again in MiXCR, with one record for every CDR3 protein. In the table there are roughly 120,000 distinct CDR3 sequences, around 30% of which are singletons. The length of the CDR3 is 13 residues. Germline CDR1 SSHAT, CDR2 FNYEAQ (reference sequence). Note on this clonotype: Its cognate antigen is unknown. Relative to the germline gene, one junction end is altered; a read error may explain this.

The chain recombines TRBV7-7 with TRBJ2-5, with D perhaps matching TRBD1 or TRBD2 (5 bases each). The sample was CD8+ T cells from cultured PBMCs, taken from culture after CMV antigen stimulation. The receptor was isolated from a human donor in good health (CMV status not recorded). Some clones in this sample may be carry-over from other donors' samples. This CDR3 reads CASSLSGRETQYF. DNA for the CDR3: TGTGCTAGCAGCTTATCGGGGCGAGAGACCCAGTACTTC.